This T cell receptor (beta chain) is drawn from a study of blood T cell repertoires in COVID-19. Study-wide background: Whether acute or convalescent, the COVID-19 samples came from the United States, Italy and Spain.

Measured with immunoSEQ multiplex PCR; TCRdb has only the in-frame clones, and not every one. The sample lists around 370,000 clones; 90% were seen once. CDR3 length: 11 residues. Trimming left V 11 bases short and J 5 bases short, with 11 bases between. The sequenced sample was peripheral blood. This clonotype was sampled from a young man with active or convalescent COVID-19. V and J are TRBV12-3 or TRBV12-4 and TRBJ2-3; weak D call: TRBD2 (5 bases). The CDR3 DNA sequence: TGTGCCGGAGGATTTGGAGATACGCAGTATTTT. Translated, it gives CAGGFGDTQYF.